This T cell receptor (beta chain) stems from a study of blood T cells in healthy people across ages (dated by TCRdb to about 2015). For the study in its entirety: Template switching captured roughly one uniquely barcoded TCR beta cDNA molecule per two T cells in model experiments. Age-related changes in TCR beta repertoire diversity were measured in the study by deep sequencing normalized with unique cDNA molecular identifiers. Four age groups were formed from the donors: young (average about 15 years), middle-aged (just under 40), aged (more than 55) and long-lived (about 80). Donors of different ages were randomly distributed across sequencing lanes to avoid experimental bias. Using the same blood draw, the study looked at two additional independent replicas of 1 million unique cDNA reads for two donors, one aged 18 to 30 and the other aged 80 or older.

The donors were roughly 39 Caucasian individuals from Russia, aged 6 to 90 years, who were systemically healthy. Each donor gave about 9.2 milliliters of peripheral blood, drawn into EDTA-treated Vacutainer tubes. Ficoll-Paque density-gradient centrifugation was used to isolate PBMCs, with at least 7 million obtained per sample. Total RNA, at least 6 micrograms per sample, was extracted from PBMCs with Trizol reagent. For every donor, flow cytometry on a PBMC aliquot measured the percentage of naive CD45RAhigh/CD27high T cells. Broad study findings and their caveats: Bulk unsorted PBMC profiling prevented conclusive comparison of naive and antigen-experienced compartments. As age increased, observed TCR beta diversity per million T cells dropped in a roughly linear way, and a significant reduction was already evident by age 40. The percentage of naive T cells measured by flow cytometry correlated strongly with observed TCR beta diversity. The CMV infection status of donors was not known, potentially confounding age-related changes in expanded clonotypes. The long-lived group showed more naive CD4+ T cells, fewer expanded clones and increased TCR diversity than the aged group, suggesting age selection. Estimates of total diversity from one million sequenced T cells were regarded as lower bounds and underestimates.

This clonotype occurred many times. It lacks a known antigen. Base-call qualities are not available, and no considerably larger clone is one nucleotide away. Libraries were constructed by 5' RACE. The run used an Illumina HiSeq 2500. A second PCR of roughly 6 to 11 cycles was run with a J-beta primer mix and a sample-barcoded 5' primer. Each TCR beta cDNA molecule received a unique molecular identifier from a template-switch 5' adaptor carrying 12 random nucleotides. Each sample yielded at least 3 million CDR3-containing paired-end reads. First-strand cDNA was synthesized from all RNA with the Mint cDNA synthesis kit, primed by a TRBC-specific oligonucleotide. Following uracil-DNA glycosylase treatment, a first 18-cycle PCR with universal primers M1SS and BC2_uni_R was performed on all cDNA. Per the source publication's procedure: For normalization, 1 million high-quality reads, each with a distinct molecular identifier, were randomly selected from each sample. Reads sharing molecular identifiers were discarded rather than binned into consensus sequences. MiTCR, set to a Q25 quality threshold and the strictest error-elimination algorithm, was used for CDR3 identification, clonotype clustering and error correction. A nonparametric unseen species model with Euler transformation was used to estimate lower-bound total TCR beta diversity. The public reads were reprocessed in TCRdb via fastp at Q25 and MiXCR, keeping in-frame beta chains. Identical CDR3 protein sequences are pooled into one entry, listed with their most common genes and DNA. TCRdb, not the original authors, processed these V and J calls. The sample contains approximately 800,000 distinct CDR3 sequences, under 40% of them found a single time. The top ten clonotypes cover 10% to 15% of the sample.

The sample consisted of blood. The receptor's source is a man aged 18 to 30 in good health.

The CDR3 protein sequence reads: CASSSTTTREQFF. The DNA sequence is TGCGCCAGCAGCTCGACCACAACTCGTGAGCAGTTCTTC. The chain was built from TRBV5-1 and TRBJ2-1, with no confident D gene call. The CDR3, from cysteine to phenylalanine, totals 13 residues. Just the 39-base CDR3 DNA is kept, in frame starting at base 1. The germline V gene provides CDR1 SGHRS and CDR2 YFSETQ. The V and J ends are trimmed by 3 bases and 9 bases, leaving 13 bases between them.